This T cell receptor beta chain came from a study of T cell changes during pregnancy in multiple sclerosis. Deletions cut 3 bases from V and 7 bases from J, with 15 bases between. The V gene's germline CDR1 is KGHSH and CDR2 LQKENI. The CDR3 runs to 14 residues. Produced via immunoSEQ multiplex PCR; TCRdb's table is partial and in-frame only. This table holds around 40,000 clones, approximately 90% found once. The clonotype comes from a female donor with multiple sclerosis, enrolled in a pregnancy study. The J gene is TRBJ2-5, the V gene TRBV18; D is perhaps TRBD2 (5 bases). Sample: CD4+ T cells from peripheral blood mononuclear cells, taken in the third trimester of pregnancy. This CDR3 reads CASSPQEVPGTQYF. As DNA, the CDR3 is TGTGCCAGCTCACCGCAGGAGGTCCCGGGGACCCAGTACTTC.